The source of this T cell receptor beta chain is a study of cytomegalovirus exposure and HLA in healthy donors. Regarding the study as a whole: A later analysis linked a missense DCLRE1C variant to TCR beta V- and J-gene trimming. In vitro experiments confirmed that a few CMV-associated chains were specific for CMV antigens.

Turning to this clone: Its antigen remains unidentified.

60 Vbeta and 13 Jbeta primers were used in PCR. The assay was immunoSEQ multiplex PCR, and TCRdb's table has in-frame clones only and misses some. The sample has 110,000 to 150,000 clones, roughly 82% seen once. Germline CDR1 reads MDHEN; CDR2 reads SYDVKM. The CDR3 has 14 residues. Trimming removed 10 bases at V and 2 bases at J, with 12 bases between. The sequenced sample consisted of PBMCs. The V and J genes are TRBV28 and TRBJ2-6; D is perhaps TRBD2 (6 bases). The origin of this receptor is a man under 40 in good health and CMV-seronegative. CDR3 amino acids: CATSGDAGANVLTF. Here the CDR3 DNA reads TGTGCCACCTCGGGGGACGCTGGGGCCAACGTCCTGACTTTC. The full variable domain, rest sourced from reference TRBV28 and TRBJ2-6, is DVKVTQSSRYLVKRTGEKVFLECVQDMDHENMFWYRQDPGLGLRLIYFSYDVKMKEKGDIPEGYSVSREKKERFSLILESASTNQTSMYLCATSGDAGANVLTFGAGSRLTVL.